This T cell receptor (beta chain) was documented in a study of blood T cell repertoires in COVID-19. Study details: The United States, Italy and Spain supplied acute and convalescent COVID-19 samples.

V was trimmed by 11 bases and J by 7 bases, leaving 12 bases between them. Germline CDR1 LGHDT, CDR2 YNNKEL (reference sequence). The CDR3 consists of 12 residues. As originally analysed: Amplification with reference gene primers provided the estimates of nucleated cell counts. Assay: immunoSEQ multiplex PCR; the TCRdb copy retains only in-frame clones and omits some. The V and J calls and clone size were taken over from that table, and D and trimming were inferred from the DNA. The sample lists about 78,000 clones, about 93% occurring once. Sequenced input: peripheral blood. This TCR was recovered from a woman older than 75 with acute or convalescent COVID-19. This sequence joins TRBV3-1 (or the pseudogene TRBV3-2) and TRBJ1-6; unclear D gene. CDR3 sequence: CAARRGNSPLHF. The DNA for the CDR3 is TGTGCCGCCCGGAGAGGGAATTCACCCCTCCACTTT.